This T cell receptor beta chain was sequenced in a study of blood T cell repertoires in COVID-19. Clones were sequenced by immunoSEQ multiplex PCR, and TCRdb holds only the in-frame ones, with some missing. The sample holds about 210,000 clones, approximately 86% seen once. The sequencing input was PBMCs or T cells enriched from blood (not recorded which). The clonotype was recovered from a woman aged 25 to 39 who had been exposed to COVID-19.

The chain's CDR3 is CASSDMARSSYNEQFF. DNA for the CDR3: TGTGCCAGCAGCGATATGGCTCGGAGTTCCTACAATGAGCAGTTCTTC. The chain couples TRBV11-3 to TRBJ2-1; no definite D call. Trimming pared 5 bases from V and 1 base from J, leaving 15 bases between. Per germline, CDR1 SGHNT and CDR2 YENEEA. The CDR3 has 16 residues.